This TCR beta chain was retrieved from a study of shared clonotypes between healthy human individuals (TCRdb year 2020). Looking at the study overall: The cohort comprised a couple of women and three men aged 18 to 49 years. For each donor, CD4 naive and CD4 memory were each given three plates, CD8 naive was given two plates, and CD8 memory was given one plate. The study deeply sequenced blood TCR repertoires of about five healthy adults to estimate repertoire size and the extent of clonotype sharing between individuals. Different laboratories and diverse techniques were used to prepare libraries and sequence TCR repertoires, to increase sequencing depth and limit assay-specific biases. Leukapheresis yielded between about 0.85 and 9.5 billion PBMCs per donor.

For this clone: No cognate antigen has been identified for it. No much larger clonotype is one base removed from it; base qualities were not supplied.

Healthy HIV-negative adults with no recently reported acute infections or vaccinations were included as donors. All donors were Caucasian adults living in Nashville, Tennessee, USA. CD4+ T cells were enriched by magnetic negative selection; naive cells were then positively selected on CD45RA, and the negative fraction formed the memory subset. Blood was collected by leukapheresis, and PBMCs were isolated by Ficoll-Histopaque density gradient centrifugation and then cryopreserved in liquid nitrogen vapor phase. Analytical flow cytometry was used to check the purity and quantity of each magnetically sorted T cell population. Genomic DNA was isolated from every sorted fraction and measured by UV absorbance on a Nanodrop 2000c. Study-level results and caveats: The genetic and exposure-history diversity represented was limited by the small number of donors. Naive subsets generally had larger estimated clonotype richness than memory subsets did. Based on pairwise subsampling, the degree of clonotype sharing among donors was expected to be affected by sequencing depth. Sharing across several donors was observed for about 5% of naive CD4, under 4% of naive CD8, about 2.3% of memory CD4, and about 0.38% of memory CD8 clonotypes. Clonotypes shared by all four sorted-subset donors showed higher generation probabilities than non-shared clonotypes. Rarefaction of sorted-subset datasets indicated incomplete sequencing despite the large sequencing depth. Only blood was sampled, and tissue TCR repertoires likely differ from those in blood.

V loses 1 base, J loses 2 bases, and the germline ends lie 21 bases apart. The CDR3 runs 18 amino acids, cysteine and phenylalanine included. The sequence is cut down to CDR3 DNA, 54 bases in frame from base 1. Reading the germline V gene gives CDR1 MGHRA and CDR2 YSYEKL. Using the deep immunoSEQ assay, TCR CDR3 regions were amplified from genomic DNA by multiplex PCR. Extracted genomic DNA from each cell subset was distributed evenly across all wells of several immunoSEQ 96-well plates, and each plate was treated as a replicate. Each replicate PCR for sorted subsets received about 0.2 ug genomic DNA, equal to around 32,000 T cell genomes. Purified libraries were quantified with a Qubit 3.0 fluorometer, sized on a Bioanalyzer 2100, and re-quantified with the KAPA Library Quantification kit. Each immunoSEQ 96-well plate was sequenced on its own single-read 150-cycle Illumina NextSeq 550 flow cell. Regarding the original processing steps: Because the immunoSEQ output held only junctional sequences and lacked quality scores, the filtering could not match the filtering applied to full-length reads. Sequences were annotated with PyIR, a Python wrapper for IgBLAST v1.9, using IMGT germline references to assign V/J genes and CDR3. Reads were removed for weak V/J assignments (E-value above 1e-6), missing CDR3, stop codons, out-of-frame junctions, or ambiguous translated residues. V3J clonotypes were defined by identical inferred V gene, J gene, and CDR3 amino acid sequence. Percentage overlap between repertoires was computed as shared unique clonotypes divided by the size of the smaller repertoire. Repertoire richness was assessed with RTK rarefaction, the Chao1 estimator, and Recon v2.1 estimates of unobserved clonotypes. For all TCRbeta clonotypes obtained by the gDNA method from a handful of donors, generation probabilities were computed with OLGA. TCRdb obtained this table from immuneACCESS and retained in-frame rearrangements with V and J assigned. These tables miss some clones; where compared with another copy, unresolved V genes account for less than half of the shortfall, and the remainder is unexplained. V and J calls and clone size are copied from that table; D and trimming were computed from the DNA. The sample includes some 2,000,000 clones, with roughly 96% observed a single time. Together, the top ten hold 0.13% of the sample.

The TCR sequence derives from a man aged 18 to 35 in good health. This chain joins TRBV4-1 to TRBJ2-7; the best D guess is TRBD1, with 6 bases matching. Material: naive CD4+ T cells sorted from blood. What this sample's cell subset or site label stands for: CD45RA+ positively selected. The DNA is TGCGCCAGCAGCCAAGTTCCCCCTCCCGCAGGGGCCGCCTACGAGCAGTACTTC. Its translation is CASSQVPPPAGAAYEQYF.